A single sample gave rise to the 11 T cell receptor beta chains below, sequenced in a study of cytomegalovirus exposure and HLA in healthy donors. 60 Vbeta and 13 Jbeta primers were used in PCR. Sequencing was performed with immunoSEQ multiplex PCR; in TCRdb, only in-frame clones are kept and a portion is missing. The data show around 93,000 clones, around 82% seen once. What was sequenced was PBMCs. These receptors were obtained from a man younger than 45 in good health and CMV-seropositive.

The rearrangement joins TRBV2 to TRBJ2-1; maybe TRBD2 (7 bases). This CDR3 has 16 amino acids. V dropped 8 bases and J dropped 10 bases, with 27 bases sitting between them. Germline loops: CDR1 SNHLY, CDR2 FYNNEI. Written as DNA, the CDR3 is TGTGCCAGCTTCCTGACTAGCAGCAAGGGGGGTCTCGAGCAGTTCTTC. Translating gives CASFLTSSKGGLEQFF.

The chain is built from TRBV18 and TRBJ1-2, with 7 nucleotides matching TRBD1. The CDR3 runs to 14 residues. Germline V gene sequence: CDR1 KGHSH, CDR2 LQKENI. Trimming at V came to 1 base and at J to 4 bases, leaving 3 bases not matched to a gene. CDR3 nucleotides: TGTGCCAGCTCACCACAGGGGGCTCTCTATGGCTACACCTTC. Translation: CASSPQGALYGYTF.

The chain combines TRBV5-4 with TRBJ2-7, with D tentatively TRBD2 (6 bases). The CDR3 spans 15 residues. Germline V CDR1 and CDR2: SGHNT, YYREEE (reference sequence). Between the trimmed V and J ends, which lost 4 bases and 3 bases, there was a span of 17 bases. CDR3 in DNA: TGTGCCAGCAGCCGGATTAATAGCGGAGACTACGAGCAGTACTTC. The encoded protein is CASSRINSGDYEQYF.

V gene TRBV25-1 combines with J gene TRBJ1-1; D remains ambiguous. Trimming removed 5 bases at V and 0 bases at J, with 13 bases between. Germline CDR1 reads MGHDK; CDR2 reads SYGVNS. The CDR3 extends over 15 amino acids. The DNA for the CDR3 is TGTGCCAGCAGTCCTCCGTCCAGATTGAACACTGAAGCTTTCTTT. Amino acid sequence: CASSPPSRLNTEAFF.

The V gene is TRBV23-1, the J gene TRBJ1-5, with TRBD1 matching over 11 bases. TRBV23-1 is designated an ORF whose function remains uncertain. Trimming took 6 bases from V and 2 from J; bases not matched to a gene: 9. The CDR3 runs to 17 residues. The CDR3 DNA is TGCGCCAGCAGGGGAAGAGGACAGGGGGCGGGCAATCAGCCCCAGCATTTT. Its translation: CASRGRGQGAGNQPQHF.

The chain recombines TRBV19 with TRBJ2-2, with 7 bases that match TRBD1. V lost 6 bases to trimming and J lost 1 base; unmatched junction nucleotides: 5. The V gene's germline CDR1 is LNHDA and CDR2 SQIVND (reference sequence). This CDR3 has 15 residues. The CDR3 loop is CASRLDRRNTGELFF. The CDR3 region has the DNA TGTGCCAGTAGGTTGGACAGGAGGAACACCGGGGAGCTGTTTTTT.

V and J are TRBV7-9 and TRBJ2-7; possibly TRBD1 for D (6 bases). Per the germline V gene, CDR1 is SEHNR and CDR2 is FQNEAQ (reference sequence). Trimming removed 7 bases from V and 2 bases from J, with 12 bases in between. This CDR3 is 13 amino acids long. The CDR3 nucleotides read TGTGCCAGCACGAGAGGGACAACCTACGAGCAGTACTTC. Its translation is CASTRGTTYEQYF.

This clone has only a few counts. The V and J genes are TRBV7-9 and TRBJ2-3; no definite D call. The germline V gene has CDR1 SEHNR and CDR2 FQNEAQ (reference sequence). There are 14 residues in the CDR3. The V gene lost 2 bases and the J gene lost 2 bases, with 8 bases spanning the gap. The CDR3 here is CASSLTDTTDTQYF. The CDR3 DNA reads as TGTGCCAGCAGCTTAACCGACACCACAGATACGCAGTATTTT.

The chain joins TRBV27 to TRBJ2-1; D is perhaps TRBD1 (5 bases). CDR1 and CDR2 from the germline V gene are MNHEY and SMNVEV (reference sequence). The CDR3 totals 13 residues. Trimming took off 6 bases at V and 2 bases at J, with 8 bases between the two ends. CDR3 in DNA: TGTGCCAGCAGCACGGACACCTACAATGAGCAGTTCTTC. It yields the protein CASSTDTYNEQFF.

The CDR3 DNA sequence: TGTGCCAGCATGTTTGCTAGCGCAACCGAGCAGTACTTC. It specifies CASMFASATEQYF. The J gene is TRBJ2-7, the V gene TRBV2, with D perhaps TRBD2 (6 bases). The V and J ends lost 7 bases and 6 bases respectively, with 16 bases between them. The CDR3 sequence is 13 residues long. Germline V lookup: CDR1 SNHLY, CDR2 FYNNEI.

The chain uses TRBV30 and TRBJ2-3; 11 bases fit TRBD2. There are 14 residues in the CDR3. From germline, CDR1 is GTSNPN and CDR2 SVGIG (reference sequence). With V trimmed by 3 bases and J by 4 bases, 3 bases remained unmatched. In DNA form, the CDR3 reads TGTGCCTGGAGACTAGCGGGAGATGCAGATACGCAGTATTTT. As protein: CAWRLAGDADTQYF.